The rows below give T cell receptor beta chains drawn from one sample of a study of Ad26.COV2.S vaccination and SARS-CoV-2 variants. Profiled with immunoSEQ multiplex PCR; TCRdb holds only in-frame clones, not every one. The repertoire has 400,000 or so clones, 75% to 90% of them found once; the top ten carry more than 3%. Sequencing was performed on peripheral blood, taken in a trial of Ad26.COV2.S vaccine versus placebo. The origin of the receptors is a person between 18 and 65 years old who received the Ad26.COV2.S COVID-19 vaccine or a placebo. The CDR3 runs from the conserved cysteine through the conserved F or W. The order of the fields is J gene, V gene, clone size, D gene, CDR3 protein, CDR3 DNA. A D gene is named only where the DNA matches it firmly. Some rows mark clone size as missing; the rest say once, few, many or name a class of expanded clone.

j_call: TRBJ1-4; v_call: TRBV6-1; clone_size: -; d_call: -; cdr3_aa: CASSEQGSEKLFF; cdr3_nt: TGTGCCAGCAGTGAACAGGGAAGTGAAAAACTGTTTTTT
j_call: TRBJ2-3; v_call: TRBV9; clone_size: -; d_call: TRBD2; cdr3_aa: CASSRRGGTSTDTQYF; cdr3_nt: TGTGCCAGCAGCCGCCGGGGGGGGACTAGCACAGATACGCAGTATTTT
j_call: TRBJ1-2; v_call: TRBV5-8; clone_size: -; d_call: TRBD1; cdr3_aa: CASSLGRGKYGYTF; cdr3_nt: TGTGCCAGCAGCTTGGGCAGGGGGAAATATGGCTACACCTTC
j_call: TRBJ2-1; v_call: TRBV28; clone_size: once; d_call: TRBD1; cdr3_aa: CASGSPGTGEAHEQFF; cdr3_nt: TGTGCCAGCGGGTCACCCGGGACAGGGGAGGCACATGAGCAGTTCTTC
j_call: TRBJ1-3; v_call: TRBV4-1; clone_size: once; d_call: -; cdr3_aa: CASSQLPLTRDNRNTIYF; cdr3_nt: TGCGCCAGCAGCCAACTTCCCCTCACCCGGGACAACCGAAACACCATATATTTT
j_call: TRBJ2-1; v_call: TRBV12-5; clone_size: -; d_call: TRBD2; cdr3_aa: CASGLIAGGYNEQFF; cdr3_nt: TGTGCTAGTGGTTTGATAGCGGGGGGGTACAATGAGCAGTTCTTC
j_call: TRBJ2-1; v_call: TRBV5-4; clone_size: once; d_call: TRBD2; cdr3_aa: CASSPGLVNNEQFF; cdr3_nt: TGTGCCAGCAGCCCGGGACTAGTAAACAATGAGCAGTTCTTC
j_call: TRBJ1-3; v_call: TRBV9; clone_size: -; d_call: -; cdr3_aa: CASSVDSGNTIYF; cdr3_nt: TGTGCCAGCAGCGTGGACTCTGGAAACACCATATATTTT
j_call: TRBJ1-2; v_call: TRBV2; clone_size: -; d_call: -; cdr3_aa: CASSFPGTDYGYTF; cdr3_nt: TGTGCCAGCAGCTTCCCCGGGACCGACTATGGCTACACCTTC
j_call: TRBJ1-3; v_call: TRBV10-3; clone_size: -; d_call: TRBD1; cdr3_aa: CAIRRQGAAGNTIYF; cdr3_nt: TGTGCCATCAGAAGGCAGGGGGCTGCTGGAAACACCATATATTTT
j_call: TRBJ2-5; v_call: TRBV9; clone_size: -; d_call: TRBD2; cdr3_aa: CASSAGLANLETQYF; cdr3_nt: TGTGCCAGCAGCGCCGGACTAGCGAATTTAGAGACCCAGTACTTC
j_call: TRBJ2-3; v_call: TRBV5-1; clone_size: -; d_call: TRBD2; cdr3_aa: CASSYLAGGSDTQYF; cdr3_nt: TGCGCCAGCAGCTATCTCGCGGGGGGGAGTGATACGCAGTATTTT
j_call: TRBJ2-6; v_call: TRBV27; clone_size: -; d_call: -; cdr3_aa: CASSLDYSGANVLTF; cdr3_nt: TGTGCCAGCAGTTTAGACTACTCTGGGGCCAACGTCCTGACTTTC
j_call: TRBJ2-1; v_call: TRBV29-1; clone_size: -; d_call: TRBD1; cdr3_aa: CSDAEGAEYEQFF; cdr3_nt: TGCAGCGACGCAGAGGGGGCTGAGTATGAGCAGTTCTTC
j_call: TRBJ2-1; v_call: TRBV15; clone_size: -; d_call: -; cdr3_aa: CATSREGAFYNEQFF; cdr3_nt: TGTGCCACCAGCAGAGAAGGGGCCTTCTACAATGAGCAGTTCTTC
j_call: TRBJ2-3; v_call: TRBV11-2; clone_size: -; d_call: TRBD2; cdr3_aa: CASSLGWASGGSTDTQYF; cdr3_nt: TGTGCCAGCAGCTTAGGGTGGGCTAGCGGGGGTAGCACAGATACGCAGTATTTT
j_call: TRBJ2-1; v_call: TRBV20-1; clone_size: once; d_call: TRBD2; cdr3_aa: CSASSLTSGGPLSYNEQFF; cdr3_nt: TGCAGTGCTAGTTCCCTAACTAGCGGGGGGCCCCTATCCTACAATGAGCAGTTCTTC
j_call: TRBJ2-7; v_call: TRBV5-1; clone_size: -; d_call: -; cdr3_aa: CASSSGPYSYEQYF; cdr3_nt: TGCGCCAGCAGCTCCGGGCCTTACTCCTACGAGCAGTACTTC
j_call: TRBJ1-6; v_call: TRBV27; clone_size: -; d_call: TRBD1; cdr3_aa: CASSSGGLLYNSPLHF; cdr3_nt: TGTGCCAGCAGTTCAGGGGGCCTTCTTTATAATTCACCCCTCCACTTT
j_call: TRBJ1-1; v_call: TRBV11-2; clone_size: once; d_call: -; cdr3_aa: CASSQPRGEAFF; cdr3_nt: TGTGCCAGCAGCCAACCCCGGGGAGAAGCTTTCTTT
j_call: TRBJ2-2; v_call: TRBV30; clone_size: -; d_call: -; cdr3_aa: CAWSTGRPHTGELFF; cdr3_nt: TGTGCCTGGAGCACAGGCCGACCCCACACCGGGGAGCTGTTTTTT
j_call: TRBJ2-2; v_call: TRBV7-8; clone_size: -; d_call: TRBD2; cdr3_aa: CASSSSRLAGGRIGELFF; cdr3_nt: TGTGCCAGCAGCTCCTCCAGACTAGCGGGGGGGCGGATCGGGGAGCTGTTTTTT
j_call: TRBJ1-2; v_call: TRBV6-6; clone_size: -; d_call: TRBD1; cdr3_aa: CASSPRDREGRNGYTF; cdr3_nt: TGTGCCAGCAGTCCCCGGGACAGGGAGGGGAGAAATGGCTACACCTTC
j_call: TRBJ1-5; v_call: TRBV19; clone_size: few; d_call: TRBD1; cdr3_aa: CASSTIRQGGNQPQHF; cdr3_nt: TGTGCCAGTAGTACGATTCGACAGGGGGGTAATCAGCCCCAGCATTTT
j_call: TRBJ1-1; v_call: TRBV10-1; clone_size: once; d_call: -; cdr3_aa: CASSKDMTNTEAFF; cdr3_nt: TGCGCCAGCAGTAAGGACATGACGAACACTGAAGCTTTCTTT
j_call: TRBJ2-5; v_call: TRBV2; clone_size: -; d_call: -; cdr3_aa: CASSVIEETQYF; cdr3_nt: TGTGCCAGCAGTGTTATAGAAGAGACCCAGTACTTC
j_call: TRBJ1-2; v_call: TRBV7-8; clone_size: -; d_call: -; cdr3_aa: CASSPTTALNYGYTF; cdr3_nt: TGTGCCAGCAGCCCCACGACCGCTCTTAACTATGGCTACACCTTC
j_call: TRBJ1-2; v_call: TRBV7-2; clone_size: few; d_call: -; cdr3_aa: CASSLSGAIGYTF; cdr3_nt: TGTGCCAGCAGCTTAAGTGGCGCCATCGGCTACACCTTC
j_call: TRBJ2-7; v_call: TRBV10-2; clone_size: -; d_call: TRBD1; cdr3_aa: CASRDRSYEQYF; cdr3_nt: TGCGCCAGCCGGGACAGGTCCTACGAGCAGTACTTC
j_call: TRBJ2-1; v_call: TRBV10-1; clone_size: once; d_call: TRBD2; cdr3_aa: CASPLAGGKRRGNEQFF; cdr3_nt: TGCGCCAGCCCATTAGCGGGGGGGAAGAGGCGGGGCAATGAGCAGTTCTTC
j_call: TRBJ1-1; v_call: TRBV7-9; clone_size: -; d_call: -; cdr3_aa: CASSLNTENTEAFF; cdr3_nt: TGTGCCAGCAGCTTAAACACTGAGAACACTGAAGCTTTCTTT
j_call: TRBJ1-2; v_call: TRBV3-1/TRBV3-2; clone_size: -; d_call: -; cdr3_aa: CASSPRTSHNYGYTF; cdr3_nt: TGTGCCAGCAGCCCGAGGACATCCCATAACTATGGCTACACCTTC
j_call: TRBJ1-1; v_call: TRBV3-1/TRBV3-2; clone_size: once; d_call: -; cdr3_aa: CASSQELRGTEAFF; cdr3_nt: TGTGCCAGCAGCCAAGAGCTACGTGGCACTGAAGCTTTCTTT
j_call: TRBJ1-2; v_call: TRBV6-5; clone_size: once; d_call: -; cdr3_aa: CASSETSGPPYGYTF; cdr3_nt: TGTGCCAGCAGCGAGACATCCGGGCCCCCCTATGGCTACACCTTC
j_call: TRBJ2-5; v_call: TRBV6-2/TRBV6-3; clone_size: -; d_call: -; cdr3_aa: CASSRLVSEQETQYF; cdr3_nt: TGTGCCAGCAGTCGGCTAGTTTCGGAGCAAGAGACCCAGTACTTC
j_call: TRBJ2-5; v_call: TRBV11-2; clone_size: -; d_call: TRBD1; cdr3_aa: CASSPGTGMFETQYF; cdr3_nt: TGTGCCAGCAGCCCCGGGACAGGGATGTTCGAGACCCAGTACTTC
j_call: TRBJ2-2; v_call: TRBV27; clone_size: once; d_call: -; cdr3_aa: CASRGGELFF; cdr3_nt: TGTGCCAGCAGGGGGGGGGAGCTGTTTTTT
j_call: TRBJ2-5; v_call: TRBV3-1/TRBV3-2; clone_size: -; d_call: TRBD2; cdr3_aa: CASSLSGGAGETQYF; cdr3_nt: TGTGCCAGCAGCCTTAGCGGGGGGGCCGGAGAGACCCAGTACTTC
j_call: TRBJ2-3; v_call: TRBV5-1; clone_size: -; d_call: TRBD2; cdr3_aa: CASSPGTSEDTQYF; cdr3_nt: TGCGCCAGCAGCCCTGGGACTAGCGAAGATACGCAGTATTTT
j_call: TRBJ2-3; v_call: TRBV5-4; clone_size: -; d_call: TRBD2; cdr3_aa: CASSFSGGALDTQYF; cdr3_nt: TGTGCCAGCAGCTTTAGCGGGGGGGCCTTAGATACGCAGTATTTT
j_call: TRBJ2-1; v_call: TRBV6-5; clone_size: -; d_call: TRBD2; cdr3_aa: CASSYSRGEYNEQFF; cdr3_nt: TGTGCCAGCAGTTACTCTCGGGGGGAATACAATGAGCAGTTCTTC
j_call: TRBJ2-5; v_call: TRBV3-1/TRBV3-2; clone_size: -; d_call: TRBD2; cdr3_aa: CASSQMGTKETQYF; cdr3_nt: TGTGCCAGCAGCCAAATGGGGACTAAAGAGACCCAGTACTTC
j_call: TRBJ1-4; v_call: TRBV20-1; clone_size: -; d_call: TRBD1; cdr3_aa: CSASPHKRTGIEKLFF; cdr3_nt: TGCAGTGCTAGTCCTCATAAGCGGACAGGGATTGAAAAACTGTTTTTT
j_call: TRBJ2-3; v_call: TRBV27; clone_size: -; d_call: TRBD2; cdr3_aa: CASSFGGSADTQYF; cdr3_nt: TGTGCCAGCAGTTTCGGGGGGAGCGCAGATACGCAGTATTTT
j_call: TRBJ2-7; v_call: TRBV5-6; clone_size: -; d_call: -; cdr3_aa: CASSTRDAYYEQYF; cdr3_nt: TGTGCCAGCAGCACCCGGGACGCCTATTACGAGCAGTACTTC
j_call: TRBJ1-5; v_call: TRBV5-1; clone_size: -; d_call: -; cdr3_aa: CASRRDTSYNQPQHF; cdr3_nt: TGCGCCAGCAGGAGGGACACATCCTATAATCAGCCCCAGCATTTT
j_call: TRBJ2-7; v_call: TRBV2; clone_size: -; d_call: -; cdr3_aa: CASRITLWEEQYF; cdr3_nt: TGTGCCAGCAGGATAACGCTCTGGGAGGAGCAGTACTTC
j_call: TRBJ2-3; v_call: TRBV4-3; clone_size: once; d_call: -; cdr3_aa: CASSLSGRTDTQYF; cdr3_nt: TGCGCCAGCAGCCTGTCGGGGCGCACAGATACGCAGTATTTT
j_call: TRBJ1-4; v_call: TRBV3-1/TRBV3-2; clone_size: once; d_call: -; cdr3_aa: CASSPGPFEKLFF; cdr3_nt: TGTGCCAGCAGCCCCGGGCCATTTGAAAAACTGTTTTTT
j_call: TRBJ1-1; v_call: TRBV2; clone_size: -; d_call: -; cdr3_aa: CASSESGTEAFF; cdr3_nt: TGTGCCAGCAGTGAAAGTGGGACTGAAGCTTTCTTT
j_call: TRBJ2-5; v_call: TRBV15; clone_size: -; d_call: TRBD2; cdr3_aa: CATSRATSGGHQETQYF; cdr3_nt: TGTGCCACCAGCAGAGCCACTAGCGGGGGCCACCAAGAGACCCAGTACTTC
j_call: TRBJ1-6; v_call: TRBV3-1/TRBV3-2; clone_size: -; d_call: -; cdr3_aa: CASSQRGSGKNSPLHF; cdr3_nt: TGTGCCAGCAGCCAAAGAGGTTCGGGGAAAAATTCACCCCTCCACTTT
j_call: TRBJ1-2; v_call: TRBV6-5; clone_size: -; d_call: -; cdr3_aa: CASSSPDTYGYTF; cdr3_nt: TGTGCCAGCAGTTCCCCGGACACCTATGGCTACACCTTC
j_call: TRBJ2-1; v_call: TRBV7-2; clone_size: once; d_call: TRBD2; cdr3_aa: CASSLGPWTSGYNEQFF; cdr3_nt: TGTGCCAGCAGCTTAGGACCCTGGACTAGCGGGTACAATGAGCAGTTCTTC
j_call: TRBJ1-1; v_call: TRBV7-9; clone_size: -; d_call: -; cdr3_aa: CASSLTRGTAFF; cdr3_nt: TGTGCCAGCAGCCTGACTCGGGGGACAGCTTTCTTT
j_call: TRBJ1-5; v_call: TRBV5-8; clone_size: -; d_call: -; cdr3_aa: CASSLALGGRDLGNQPQHF; cdr3_nt: TGTGCCAGCAGCTTGGCCTTAGGGGGTCGTGATCTTGGCAATCAGCCCCAGCATTTT
j_call: TRBJ2-2; v_call: TRBV11-3; clone_size: -; d_call: -; cdr3_aa: CASSFWGDGELFF; cdr3_nt: TGTGCCAGCAGCTTCTGGGGGGACGGGGAGCTGTTTTTT